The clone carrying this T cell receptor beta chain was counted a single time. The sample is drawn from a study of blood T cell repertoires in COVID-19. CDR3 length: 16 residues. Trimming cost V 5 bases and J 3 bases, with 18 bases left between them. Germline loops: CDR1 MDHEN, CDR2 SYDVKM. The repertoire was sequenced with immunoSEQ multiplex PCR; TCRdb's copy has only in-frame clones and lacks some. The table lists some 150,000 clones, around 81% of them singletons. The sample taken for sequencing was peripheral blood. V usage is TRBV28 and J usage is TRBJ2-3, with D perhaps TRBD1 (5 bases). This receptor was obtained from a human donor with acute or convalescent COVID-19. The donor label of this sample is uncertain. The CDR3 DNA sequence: TGTGCCAGCAGTGGGGCGCCCCCCGCCCCTACAGATACGCAGTATTTT. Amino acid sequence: CASSGAPPAPTDTQYF.